The TCR beta chain under discussion was sequenced for a study of blood T cell repertoires in COVID-19 (dated by TCRdb to about 2020). In terms of the full investigation: The collaborator samples originated in the United States, Italy and Spain and spanned the acute and convalescent phases of COVID-19. The material from the prospective study consisted of cDNA or gDNA derived from T cells, B-cell-depleted T cells, or PBMCs. Deeply sampled blood TCRbeta repertoires from subjects exposed to, actively infected with, or recovered from COVID-19 were included in the dataset. The repertoires were released in a freely available public database intended as a resource for research on the immune response to SARS-CoV-2. The samples were drawn from two sources: the first 160 participants of the ongoing ImmuneRACE study, and 1,200 or so subjects contributed by 6 global collaborators. The sample metadata nearly always contained a de-identified subject ID, COVID-19 status, age in years and sex. HLA class I and class II types, where available, came from metadata supplied by the sample provider rather than from assay-based typing.

The full study reports these points: The quantity of clinical and demographic metadata differed by source and by participant and was supplied without curation.

Points on this clone: Its cognate antigen has yet to be identified. Per-base qualities were not stored, and no clone one base away is much larger.

The immunoSEQ Assay, a bias-controlled multiplex PCR, was used to amplify TCRbeta CDR3 regions from genomic DNA. The source study handled its data this way. The number of nucleated cells in each sample was estimated by amplification of reference gene primers within the assay. Sequence reads were collapsed and filtered to measure the absolute abundance of every unique TCRbeta CDR3 rearrangement. For each sample, productive Simpson clonality was calculated by taking the square root of Simpson's diversity index across productive rearrangements. TCRdb provides this immuneACCESS table in a form limited to in-frame rearrangements. Some clones are lacking; in checked studies, under half of them reflect an unresolved V gene, and why the rest are absent is not known. The V and J calls and clone size are taken from that table; D and trimming were inferred from the DNA. This sample is represented by around 50,000 clones; around 80% of them were singletons. Clones ranked in the top ten supply more than 8% of the sample.

Whole blood was collected in K2EDTA tubes by collaborating institutions according to the institutions' own protocols. Collaborator samples were shipped for TCRbeta analysis as frozen whole blood, isolated PBMCs, or DNA extracted from either sample type. From cysteine to phenylalanine, the CDR3 is 16 amino acids long. The read is trimmed to its CDR3 DNA, 48 bases read in frame from base 1. The germline V gene (reference sequence) supplies CDR1 LNHNV and CDR2 YYDKDF. V lost 1 base and J lost 1 base; the stretch between them is 12 bases long. Material for sequencing was peripheral blood. This receptor was identified in a woman older than 75 with acute or convalescent COVID-19. The chain is encoded by TRBV15 joined to TRBJ2-3; 6 matching bases give a weak D call of TRBD1. The CDR3 corresponds to CATSRAPGVGTDTQYF. The nucleotide sequence is TGTGCCACCAGCAGAGCCCCAGGGGTGGGCACAGATACGCAGTATTTT.